These 5 T cell receptor beta chains share one sample of origin, sequenced in a study of shared clonotypes between healthy human individuals. Produced via immunoSEQ multiplex PCR; TCRdb's table is partial and in-frame only. This sample has approximately 88,000 clones; almost 70% occur once, and the top ten carry roughly 49%. Sample: memory CD8+ T cells sorted from blood. The subset is: CD45RO+ cells pooled with CCR7-negative TemRA cells. These receptors all stem from a man aged 30 to 45 in good health.

V and J are TRBV28 and TRBJ2-1; TRBD2 matches at 11 bases. Germline assignment: CDR1 MDHEN and CDR2 SYDVKM. CDR3 size: 18 residues. The junction had 12 bases not matched to a gene; V was cut back by 3 bases and J by 5 bases. In DNA, the CDR3 is TGTGCCAGCAGTTTCCCAAGCCTTCTAGCGGGAGGTAACAATGAGCAGTTCTTC. This codes for CASSFPSLLAGGNNEQFF. Supplemented by reference TRBV28 and TRBJ2-1, the full variable domain reads DVKVTQSSRYLVKRTGEKVFLECVQDMDHENMFWYRQDPGLGLRLIYFSYDVKMKEKGDIPEGYSVSREKKERFSLILESASTNQTSMYLCASSFPSLLAGGNNEQFFGPGTRLTVL.

On this clone itself: The same CDR3 also results from other DNA sequences found in this sample. The V call is TRBV28, the J call TRBJ2-7; no clear D gene. The CDR3 sequence is 12 residues long. Germline V gene data show CDR1 as MDHEN and CDR2 as SYDVKM. V gave up 6 bases and J gave up 1 base, with 7 bases separating them. The CDR3: CASRALSYEQYF. DNA of the CDR3: TGTGCCAGCAGGGCACTGTCCTACGAGCAGTACTTC.

J is TRBJ2-7 and V is TRBV25-1; D tentatively fits TRBD1 or TRBD2 (5 bases each). Between the trimmed V and J ends, which lost 8 bases and 3 bases, there was a span of 17 bases. The CDR3 is 14 residues long. The germline V gene encodes CDR1 MGHDK and CDR2 SYGVNS. CDR3 sequence: CASSTPGTGYEQYF. The CDR3 DNA reads TGTGCCAGCTCCACCCCCGGGACGGGCTACGAGCAGTACTTC.

CDR3 sequence: CASSYVTSGNTGELFF. Written as DNA, the CDR3 is TGTGCCAGCAGTTACGTGACTAGCGGGAACACCGGGGAGCTGTTTTTT. The rearrangement joins TRBV6-5 to TRBJ2-2, with TRBD2 matching 9 bases. CDR1 and CDR2 (germline): MNHEY, SVGAGI. With 2 bases clipped from V and 1 base from J, the junction kept 2 bases outside the gene matches. The CDR3 runs to 16 residues.

As to this clone: This may come from a read error, since a much larger clone is one base off. The gene calls are TRBV6-6 and TRBJ2-7; TRBD1 is a possible D gene (5 bases). The length of the CDR3 is 12 residues. The V and J ends lost 6 bases and 1 base respectively, with 7 bases between them. Germline CDR1 MNHNY, CDR2 SVGAGI (reference sequence). Here the CDR3 reads CASRGVSYEQYF. CDR3 DNA sequence: TGTGCCAGCAGAGGGGTATCCTACGAGCAGTACTTC.